This T cell receptor beta chain came from a study of shared clonotypes between healthy human individuals. Overall study: Each donor's CD8 memory used one plate, CD8 naive two, each CD4 subset three.

Only in-frame clones appear in the TCRdb table, and some are missing; sequencing was by immunoSEQ multiplex PCR. Among about 1 million clones listed, about 84% were seen once. The J segment lost 3 bases and the V segment lost 4 bases, leaving 10 bases of the junction unmatched. The CDR3 runs 17 residues. Germline lookup yields CDR1 MGHRA and CDR2 YSYEKL. Findings and limits, study-wide: Clonotypes not shared had lower generation probabilities than those common to all four donors. Generally, naive subsets came out with larger estimated richness than memory subsets. The rarefaction results pointed to incomplete sorted-subset sequencing despite large depth.

Regarding this clone: Its antigen is as yet unknown.

The sequencing sample was made of memory CD4+ T cells from PBMCs. Noted subset: CD45RA-negative fraction. This sequence was found in a man between 18 and 29 years old in good health. Some clones in this sample may be carry-over from other donors' samples. This chain joins TRBV4-1 and TRBJ1-4; 8 bases agree with TRBD1. The CDR3 spells CASSRKQTGEANEKLFF. Here the CDR3 DNA reads TGCGCCAGCAGCCGGAAACAGACAGGGGAGGCTAATGAAAAACTGTTTTTT.